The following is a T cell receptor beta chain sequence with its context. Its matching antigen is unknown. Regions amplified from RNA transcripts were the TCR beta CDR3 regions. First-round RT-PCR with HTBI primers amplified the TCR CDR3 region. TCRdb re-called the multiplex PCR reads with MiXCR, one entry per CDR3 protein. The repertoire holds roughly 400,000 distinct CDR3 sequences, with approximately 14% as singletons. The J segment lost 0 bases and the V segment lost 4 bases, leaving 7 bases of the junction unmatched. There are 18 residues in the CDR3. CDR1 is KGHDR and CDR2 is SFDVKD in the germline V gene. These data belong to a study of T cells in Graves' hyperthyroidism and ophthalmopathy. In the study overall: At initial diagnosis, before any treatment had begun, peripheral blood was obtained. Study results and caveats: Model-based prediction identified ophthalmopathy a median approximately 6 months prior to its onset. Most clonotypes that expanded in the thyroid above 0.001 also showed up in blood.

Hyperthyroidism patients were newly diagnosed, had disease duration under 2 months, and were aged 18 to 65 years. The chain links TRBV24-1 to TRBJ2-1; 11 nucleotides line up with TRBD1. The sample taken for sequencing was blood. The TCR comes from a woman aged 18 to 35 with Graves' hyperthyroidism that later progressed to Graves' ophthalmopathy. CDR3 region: CATSDSGTGGSSYNEQFF. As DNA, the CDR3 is TGTGCCACCAGTGACTCCGGGACAGGGGGGAGCTCCTACAATGAGCAGTTCTTC.